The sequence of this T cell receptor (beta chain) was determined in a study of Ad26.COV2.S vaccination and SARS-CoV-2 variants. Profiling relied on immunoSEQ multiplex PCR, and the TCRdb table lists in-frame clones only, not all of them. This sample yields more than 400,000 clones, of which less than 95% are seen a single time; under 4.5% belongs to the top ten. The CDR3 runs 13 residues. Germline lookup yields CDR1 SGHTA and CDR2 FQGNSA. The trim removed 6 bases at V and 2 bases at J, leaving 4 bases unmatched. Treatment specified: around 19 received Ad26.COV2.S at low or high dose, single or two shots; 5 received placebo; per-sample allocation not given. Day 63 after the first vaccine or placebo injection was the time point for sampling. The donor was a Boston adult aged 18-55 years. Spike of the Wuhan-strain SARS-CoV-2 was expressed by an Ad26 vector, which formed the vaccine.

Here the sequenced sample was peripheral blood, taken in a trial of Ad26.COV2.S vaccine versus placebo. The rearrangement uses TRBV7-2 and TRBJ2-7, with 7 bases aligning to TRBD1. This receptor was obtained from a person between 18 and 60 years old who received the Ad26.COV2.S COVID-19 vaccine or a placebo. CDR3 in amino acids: CASSFTGAYEQYF. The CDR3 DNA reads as TGTGCCAGCAGTTTTACAGGGGCCTACGAGCAGTACTTC.